This TCR beta chain was captured by sequencing in a study of vaccination and CD4 T cells after COVID-19. Study context: Overlapping spike pools from SARS-CoV-2 and HCoV-NL63, HCoV-OC43 and HCoV-229E served as culture stimuli.

With 2 bases removed from V and 8 bases from J, the gap between germline ends came to 9 bases. The CDR3 contains 12 residues. In germline, CDR1 is MNHNS, CDR2 SASEGT. The study sequenced cultured CD4+ T cell DNA using the Oncomine TCR Beta short-read assay. TCRdb re-derived calls from the PCR reads in MiXCR, one entry per CDR3 protein. This table holds 6,000 or so distinct CDR3 sequences, 48% found once. Treatment here: roughly 11-day PBMC culture with coronavirus spike peptide pools or control peptides (ViraFEST assay). According to the study, CD4+ T cells from the unexposed donor were gathered ahead of the COVID-19 pandemic (2011-2018). Negative selection was the method that isolated CD4+ T cells after less than eleven days of culture. With regard to this clonotype: Its antigen is currently unknown.

The rearrangement links TRBV6-1 to TRBJ1-2, with D hard to call. The sample taken for sequencing was CD4+ T cells from blood, cultured in vitro. The sequence was collected from a human donor in good health. The DNA for the CDR3 is TGTGCCAGCAGTGAACCGTATAGGGGCTACACCTTC. It is translated as CASSEPYRGYTF.